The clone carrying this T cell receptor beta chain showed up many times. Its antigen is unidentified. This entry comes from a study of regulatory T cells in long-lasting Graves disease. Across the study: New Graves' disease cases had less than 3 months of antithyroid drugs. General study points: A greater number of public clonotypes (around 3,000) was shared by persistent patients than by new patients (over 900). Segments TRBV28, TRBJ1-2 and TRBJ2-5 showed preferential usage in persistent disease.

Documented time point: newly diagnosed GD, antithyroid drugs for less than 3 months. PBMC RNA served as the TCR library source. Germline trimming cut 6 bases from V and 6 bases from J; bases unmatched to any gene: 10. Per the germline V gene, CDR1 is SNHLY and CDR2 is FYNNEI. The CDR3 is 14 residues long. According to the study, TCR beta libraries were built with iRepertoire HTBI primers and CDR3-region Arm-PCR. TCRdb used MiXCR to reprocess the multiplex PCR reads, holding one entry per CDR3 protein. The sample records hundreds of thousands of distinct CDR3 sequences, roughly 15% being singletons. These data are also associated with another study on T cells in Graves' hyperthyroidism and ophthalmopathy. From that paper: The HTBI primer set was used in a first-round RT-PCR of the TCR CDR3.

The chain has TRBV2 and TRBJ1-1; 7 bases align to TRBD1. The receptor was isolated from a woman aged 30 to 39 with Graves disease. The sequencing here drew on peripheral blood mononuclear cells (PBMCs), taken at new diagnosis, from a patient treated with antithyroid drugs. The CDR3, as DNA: TGTGCCAGCAGCCAACCACAGGGGAGGTCTGAAGCTTTCTTT. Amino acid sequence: CASSQPQGRSEAFF.